Shown below are 9 T cell receptor beta chains from a single sample sequenced in a study of response to subunit inactivated influenza vaccine. TCRdb called the RT-PCR reads again in MiXCR, with one record for every CDR3 protein. Here the sample spans about 480,000 distinct CDR3 sequences, roughly 11% being singletons. The material sequenced was PBMCs from blood, taken roughly 45 days after vaccination. The receptors originated from a man aged 50-60 years who received an inactivated influenza vaccine.

This clonotype was seen more than once but under ten times. This chain links TRBV12-3 or TRBV12-4 with TRBJ2-3; 11 bases line up with TRBD2. Trimming removed 6 bases from V and 4 bases from J; junction bases left unmatched: 6. This CDR3 region has 15 residues. The DNA for the CDR3 is TGTGCCAGCAGCCTGACTAGCGGGGCTTCAGATACGCAGTATTTT. Amino acid sequence: CASSLTSGASDTQYF.

The chain employs TRBV7-9 and TRBJ2-1, with a tentative D call TRBD2 (6 bases). CDR3 length: 13 residues. V was cut by 1 base and J by 6 bases, with 7 bases left in between. CDR1 is SEHNR, CDR2 FQNEAQ, per germline (reference sequence). Here the CDR3 DNA reads TGTGCCAGCAGCTTAGATAGCGGCAATGAGCAGTTCTTC. This codes for CASSLDSGNEQFF.

This clonotype was seen more than once but under ten times. This chain connects TRBV20-1 to TRBJ1-1, with D hard to call. This CDR3 spans 14 amino acids. CDR1 is DFQATT, CDR2 SNEGSKA, per germline (reference sequence). Trimming pared 3 bases from V and 0 bases from J, leaving 11 bases between. CDR3: CSAREGSMNTEAFF. The CDR3 coding sequence is TGCAGTGCTAGGGAGGGCAGTATGAACACTGAAGCTTTCTTT.

The table lists this clonotype with a few counts. The J gene is TRBJ2-3, the V gene TRBV29-1; no clear D. Germline V gene data show CDR1 as SQVTM and CDR2 as ANQGSEA. V lost 5 bases and J 4 bases, leaving 13 bases between the germline ends. This CDR3 has 13 residues. CDR3 sequence (DNA): TGCAGCGTTTGTGGGCGCGTGTCAGATACGCAGTATTTT. Translating it yields CSVCGRVSDTQYF.

This clonotype showed up just a few times. The V call is TRBV2, the J call TRBJ1-1; 10 nucleotides align to TRBD1. V shed 4 bases, J shed 5 bases, and the junction held 4 bases outside the gene matches. CDR3 length equals 14 residues. The germline CDR1 and CDR2 sequences are SNHLY and FYNNEI. CDR3 sequence reads: CASSGWTGGTEAFF. In nucleotides, the CDR3 is TGTGCCAGCAGTGGATGGACAGGGGGAACTGAAGCTTTCTTT.

This clonotype was found a few times. The rearrangement uses TRBV25-1 and TRBJ2-5; tentative D call: TRBD2 (6 bases). CDR1 and CDR2 (germline): MGHDK, SYGVNS. V lost 1 base to trimming and J lost 5 bases, with 17 bases between them. CDR3 length: 16 amino acids. This CDR3 is CASSELGGARGETQYF. As DNA, the CDR3 is TGTGCCAGCAGTGAATTGGGCGGGGCGCGGGGCGAGACCCAGTACTTC.

This clonotype has ten or more counts. This chain uses TRBV9 with TRBJ1-1, with a possible D match to TRBD1 (6 bases). CDR1 is SGDLS, CDR2 YYNGEE, per germline. The V end was cut by 3 bases, the J end by 0 bases, with 15 bases between. The CDR3 is made up of 16 amino acids. CDR3 in amino acids: CASSASSGAMNTEAFF. CDR3 DNA sequence: TGTGCCAGCAGCGCCTCTTCAGGGGCCATGAACACTGAAGCTTTCTTT.

This chain uses TRBV28 with TRBJ2-2, with TRBD1 matching 8 bases. Germline V lookup: CDR1 MDHEN, CDR2 SYDVKM. The CDR3 extends over 17 amino acids. With V trimmed by 6 bases and J by 1 base, 10 bases remained unmatched. CDR3 sequence: CASRAPTGQENTGELFF. In nucleotides, the CDR3 is TGTGCCAGCAGGGCCCCAACGGGACAGGAGAACACCGGGGAGCTGTTTTTT.

The gene calls are TRBV5-1 and TRBJ2-1, with TRBD2 matching over 10 bases. Germline V lookup: CDR1 SGHRS, CDR2 YFSETQ. V gave up 1 base and J gave up 8 bases; unmatched junction bases: 6. The CDR3 contains 15 residues. CDR3 amino acids: CASSLRAGGGDEQFF. CDR3 coding DNA: TGCGCCAGCAGCTTGCGAGCGGGGGGGGGCGATGAGCAGTTCTTC. The whole variable domain, remainder taken from reference TRBV5-1 and TRBJ2-1, is KAGVTQTPRYLIKTRGQQVTLSCSPISGHRSVSWYQQTPGQGLQFLFEYFSETQRNKGNFPGRFSGRQFSNSRSEMNVSTLELGDSALYLCASSLRAGGGDEQFFGPGTRLTVL.